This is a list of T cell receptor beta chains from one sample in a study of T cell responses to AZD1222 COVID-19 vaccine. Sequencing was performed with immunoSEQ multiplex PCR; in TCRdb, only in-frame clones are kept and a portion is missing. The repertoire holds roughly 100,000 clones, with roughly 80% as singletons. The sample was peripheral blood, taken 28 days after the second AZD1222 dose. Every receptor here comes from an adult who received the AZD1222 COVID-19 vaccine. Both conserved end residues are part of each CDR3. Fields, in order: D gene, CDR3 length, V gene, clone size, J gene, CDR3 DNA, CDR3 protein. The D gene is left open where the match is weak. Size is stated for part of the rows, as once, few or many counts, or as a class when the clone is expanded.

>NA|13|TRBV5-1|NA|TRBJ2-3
TGCGCCAGCAGCCTCCATGGCACAGATACGCAGTATTTT
CASSLHGTDTQYF
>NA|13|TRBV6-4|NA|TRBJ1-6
TGTGCCAGCAGTGACGGAGAGAATTCACCCCTCCACTTT
CASSDGENSPLHF
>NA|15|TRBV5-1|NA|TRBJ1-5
TGCGCCAGCAGCCGTACAGGGAACCTAAATCAGCCCCAGCATTTT
CASSRTGNLNQPQHF
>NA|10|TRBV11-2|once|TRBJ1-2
TGTGCCAGCAGCTTGACGGAGTACACCTTC
CASSLTEYTF
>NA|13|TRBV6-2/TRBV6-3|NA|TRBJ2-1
TGTGCCAGCAGTTACAAAGGAGGGACTGAGCAGTTCTTC
CASSYKGGTEQFF
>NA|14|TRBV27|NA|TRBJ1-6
TGTGCCAGCCGGGGGAGTTATCCAAATTCACCCCTCCACTTT
CASRGSYPNSPLHF
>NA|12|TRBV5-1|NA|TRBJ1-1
TGCGCCAGCAGCTTGGTCGACACTGAAGCTTTCTTT
CASSLVDTEAFF
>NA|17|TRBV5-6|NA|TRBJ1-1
TGTGCCAGCAGCTTGTGGGGGCGGGCAGGGGCGGCCACTGAAGCTTTCTTT
CASSLWGRAGAATEAFF
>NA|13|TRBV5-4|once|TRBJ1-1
TGTGCCAGCAGCTCCCGACAGAATAAGGGAGCTTTCTTT
CASSSRQNKGAFF
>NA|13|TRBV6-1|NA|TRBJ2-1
TGTGCCAGCAGTGAAGCAGCCCCCAATGAGCAGTTCTTC
CASSEAAPNEQFF
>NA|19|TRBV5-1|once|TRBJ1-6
TGCGCCAGCAGCTTGGATGGTACAGACAGCTTCTCCTATAATTCACCCCTCCACTTT
CASSLDGTDSFSYNSPLHF
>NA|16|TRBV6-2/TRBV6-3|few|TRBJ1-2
TGTGCCAGCAGTTACTCGACGTTGGGACGGGGCTATGGCTACACCTTC
CASSYSTLGRGYGYTF
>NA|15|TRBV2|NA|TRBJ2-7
TGTGCCAGCATCGATCTTTCCAGGGACTCCTACGAGCAGTACTTC
CASIDLSRDSYEQYF
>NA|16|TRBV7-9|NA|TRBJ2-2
TGTGCCAGCAGCTTAGCTGGAGCACTGAACACCGGGGAGCTGTTTTTT
CASSLAGALNTGELFF
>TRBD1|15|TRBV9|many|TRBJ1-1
TGTGCCAGCAGCGTAGCGGGGACAGGGGGCACTGAAGCTTTCTTT
CASSVAGTGGTEAFF
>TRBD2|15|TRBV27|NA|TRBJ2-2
TGTGCCAGCAGAAATAGCGGGACGAACACCGGGGAGCTGTTTTTT
CASRNSGTNTGELFF
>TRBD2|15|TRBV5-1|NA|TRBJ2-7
TGCGCCAGCAGCTCCCTAGCGGGAGTATCGAACGAGCAGTACTTC
CASSSLAGVSNEQYF
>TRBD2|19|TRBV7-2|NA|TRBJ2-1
TGTGCCAGCAGCTTACGGGTCCTACGCGGGAGGGCTTCCTACAATGAGCAGTTCTTC
CASSLRVLRGRASYNEQFF
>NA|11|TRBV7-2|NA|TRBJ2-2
TGTGCCAGTCGGGGGACCGGGGAGCTGTTTTTT
CASRGTGELFF
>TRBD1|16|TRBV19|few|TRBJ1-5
TGTGCCAGTAGTATACTCCGGACAGGGTCAAATCAGCCCCAGCATTTT
CASSILRTGSNQPQHF
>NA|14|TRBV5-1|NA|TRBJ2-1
TGCGCCAGCAGCTTGGGGTCCGGCTACAATGAGCAGTTCTTC
CASSLGSGYNEQFF
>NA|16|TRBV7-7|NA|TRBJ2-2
TGTGCCAGCAGCTCCTCTCCCTTCCCTGGGAAGGGGGAGCTGTTTTTT
CASSSSPFPGKGELFF
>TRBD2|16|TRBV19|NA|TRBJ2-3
TGTGCCAGTAGTGCCCTAGCGGGAGGGAGCACAGATACGCAGTATTTT
CASSALAGGSTDTQYF
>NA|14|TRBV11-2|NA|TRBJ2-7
TGTGCCAGCAGCCCCCTCGGGTCCTACTACGAGCAGTACTTC
CASSPLGSYYEQYF
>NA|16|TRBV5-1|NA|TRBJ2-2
TGCGCCAGCAGCTTGAAGGTGCAGGGGAACACCGGGGAGCTGTTTTTT
CASSLKVQGNTGELFF
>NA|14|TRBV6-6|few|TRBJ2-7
TGTGCCAGCAGTTACGCGGGCGGCTCCTACGAGCAGTACTTC
CASSYAGGSYEQYF
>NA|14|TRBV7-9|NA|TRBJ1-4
TGTGCCAGCAGCTTCGGCAGGGGAAATGAAAAACTGTTTTTT
CASSFGRGNEKLFF
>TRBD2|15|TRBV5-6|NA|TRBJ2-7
TGTGCCAGCAGCGGCCGACTAGCGGGGAACTACGAGCAGTACTTC
CASSGRLAGNYEQYF
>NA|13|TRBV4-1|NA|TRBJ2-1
TGCGCCAGCAGCGGACAGACTTTAAATGAGCAGTTCTTC
CASSGQTLNEQFF
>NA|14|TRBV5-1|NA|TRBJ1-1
TGCGCCAGCAGCTTGAGGACAGAGAACACTGAAGCTTTCTTT
CASSLRTENTEAFF
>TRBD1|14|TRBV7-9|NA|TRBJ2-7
TGTGCCAGCAGCCACTGGGACAGCTCCTACGAGCAGTACTTC
CASSHWDSSYEQYF
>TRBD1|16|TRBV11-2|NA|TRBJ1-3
TGTGCCAGCGACTCATCGACAGGGAGCTCTGGAAACACCATATATTTT
CASDSSTGSSGNTIYF
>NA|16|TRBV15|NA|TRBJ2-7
TGTGCCACCGGGACTGGTGGGGTAAGGGAGAACTACGAGCAGTACTTC
CATGTGGVRENYEQYF
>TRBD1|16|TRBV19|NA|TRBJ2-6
TGTGCCAGTAGTCGACAGGGAATTCCTGGGGCCAACGTCCTGACTTTC
CASSRQGIPGANVLTF
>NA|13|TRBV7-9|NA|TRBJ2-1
TGTGCCAGCAGCTTTTTGGGCTCCAATGAGCAGTTCTTC
CASSFLGSNEQFF
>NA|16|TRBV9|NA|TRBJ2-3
TGTGCCAGCAGCGTAGCTTCGGACTCTCGCACAGATACGCAGTATTTT
CASSVASDSRTDTQYF
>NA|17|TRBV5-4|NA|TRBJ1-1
TGTGCCAGCAGCTTTGGGGGTTTGGGGGACATGAACACTGAAGCTTTCTTT
CASSFGGLGDMNTEAFF
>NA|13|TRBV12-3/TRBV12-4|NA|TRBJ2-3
TGTGCCAGCAGTTTCACTGGTCTGGATACGCAGTATTTT
CASSFTGLDTQYF
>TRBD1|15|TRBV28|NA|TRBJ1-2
TGTGCCAGCAGTTCCGCCGGGACAGGGGAGGGTGGCTACACCTTC
CASSSAGTGEGGYTF
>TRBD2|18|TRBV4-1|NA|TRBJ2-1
TGCGCCAGCAGCCAAGGGTTGACTAGCGGGGGCCTATACAATGAGCAGTTCTTC
CASSQGLTSGGLYNEQFF
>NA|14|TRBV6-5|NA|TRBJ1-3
TGTGCCAGCAGAAAACGGGGGCAAGGAAACACCATATATTTT
CASRKRGQGNTIYF
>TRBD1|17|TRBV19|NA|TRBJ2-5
TGTGCCAGTAAACCCACGGGACAGGGCCTTTACCAAGAGACCCAGTACTTC
CASKPTGQGLYQETQYF